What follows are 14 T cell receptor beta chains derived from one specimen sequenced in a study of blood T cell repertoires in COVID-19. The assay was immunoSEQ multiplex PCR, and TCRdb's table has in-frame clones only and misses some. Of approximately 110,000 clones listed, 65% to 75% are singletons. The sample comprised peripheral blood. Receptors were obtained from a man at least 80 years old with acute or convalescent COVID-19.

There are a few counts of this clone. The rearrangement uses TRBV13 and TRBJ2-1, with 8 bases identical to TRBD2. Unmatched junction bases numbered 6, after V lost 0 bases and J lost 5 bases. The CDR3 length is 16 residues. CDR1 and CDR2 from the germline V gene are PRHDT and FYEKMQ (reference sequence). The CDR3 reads CASSLGTSGDNNEQFF. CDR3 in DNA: TGTGCCAGCAGCTTAGGAACTAGCGGCGATAACAATGAGCAGTTCTTC.

The CDR3 DNA is TGTGCCACCAGTGATTTGCAGACTTATACGCAGTATTTT. This encodes CATSDLQTYTQYF. This chain links TRBV24-1 with TRBJ2-3; D is ambiguous. Trimming shortened V by 0 bases and J by 7 bases, and 7 bases separated the two germline ends. Germline V CDR1 and CDR2: KGHDR, SFDVKD. CDR3 size: 13 residues.

The CDR3 nucleotides read TGTGCCAGCGGAATAGAGGGGGACACTGAAGCTTTCTTT. It translates to CASGIEGDTEAFF. The chain combines TRBV6-5 with TRBJ1-1; D may be TRBD1 (6 bases). The CDR3 length is 13 residues. The germline CDR1 and CDR2 sequences are MNHEY and SVGAGI. V was shortened by 8 bases and J by 3 bases, with 13 bases between the two germline ends.

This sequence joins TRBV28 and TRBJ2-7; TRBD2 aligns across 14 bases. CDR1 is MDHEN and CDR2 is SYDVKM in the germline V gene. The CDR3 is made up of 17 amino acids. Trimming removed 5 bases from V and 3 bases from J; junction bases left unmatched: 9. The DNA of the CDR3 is TGTGCCAGCAGTATTCCCTTCGGACTAGCGGGAGGCTACGAGCAGTACTTC. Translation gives CASSIPFGLAGGYEQYF.

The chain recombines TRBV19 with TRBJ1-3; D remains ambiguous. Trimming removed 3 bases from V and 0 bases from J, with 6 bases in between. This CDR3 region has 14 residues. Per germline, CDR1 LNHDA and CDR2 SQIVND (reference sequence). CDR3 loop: CASSIAYSGNTIYF. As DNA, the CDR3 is TGTGCCAGTAGTATCGCCTACTCTGGAAACACCATATATTTT.

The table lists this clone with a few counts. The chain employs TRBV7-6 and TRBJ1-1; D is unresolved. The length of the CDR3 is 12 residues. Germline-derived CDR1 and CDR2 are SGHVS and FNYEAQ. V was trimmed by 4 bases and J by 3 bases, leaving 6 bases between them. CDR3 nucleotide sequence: TGTGCCAGCAGCTCAGGTCACACTGAAGCTTTCTTT. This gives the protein CASSSGHTEAFF.

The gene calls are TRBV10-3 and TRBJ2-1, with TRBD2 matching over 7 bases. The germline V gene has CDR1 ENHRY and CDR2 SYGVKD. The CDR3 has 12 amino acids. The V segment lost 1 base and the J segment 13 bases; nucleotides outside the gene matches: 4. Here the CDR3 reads CAISEWPSGQFF. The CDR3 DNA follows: TGTGCCATCAGTGAGTGGCCTAGCGGTCAGTTCTTC.

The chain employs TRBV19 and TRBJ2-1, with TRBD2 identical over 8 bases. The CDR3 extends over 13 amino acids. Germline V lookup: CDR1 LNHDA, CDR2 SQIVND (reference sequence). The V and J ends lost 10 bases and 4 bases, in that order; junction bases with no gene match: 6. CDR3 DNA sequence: TGTGCCACCCAGCGGGAGCGATACAATGAGCAGTTCTTC. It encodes CATQRERYNEQFF.

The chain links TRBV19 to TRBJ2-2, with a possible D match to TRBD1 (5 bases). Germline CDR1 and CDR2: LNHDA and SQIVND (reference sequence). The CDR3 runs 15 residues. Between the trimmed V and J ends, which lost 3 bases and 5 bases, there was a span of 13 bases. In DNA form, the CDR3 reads TGTGCCAGTAGTATTACAGGCGGCGTTACCGGGGAGCTGTTTTTT. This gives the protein CASSITGGVTGELFF. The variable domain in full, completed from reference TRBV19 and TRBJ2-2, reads DGGITQSPKYLFRKEGQNVTLSCEQNLNHDAMYWYRQDPGQGLRLIYYSQIVNDFQKGDIAEGYSVSREKKESFPLTVTSAQKNPTAFYLCASSITGGVTGELFFGEGSRLTVL.

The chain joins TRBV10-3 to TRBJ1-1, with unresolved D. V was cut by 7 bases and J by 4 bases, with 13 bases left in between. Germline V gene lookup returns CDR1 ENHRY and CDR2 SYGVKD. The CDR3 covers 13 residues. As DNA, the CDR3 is TGTGCCATCAACCGGGGAAGAGGCACTGAAGCTTTCTTT. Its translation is CAINRGRGTEAFF.

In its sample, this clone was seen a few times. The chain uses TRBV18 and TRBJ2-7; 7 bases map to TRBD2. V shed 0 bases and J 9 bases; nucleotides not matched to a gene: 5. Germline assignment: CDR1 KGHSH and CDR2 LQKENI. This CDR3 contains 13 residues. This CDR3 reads CASSPPEAGRQYF. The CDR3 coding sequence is TGTGCCAGCTCACCACCCGAAGCGGGGCGGCAGTACTTC.

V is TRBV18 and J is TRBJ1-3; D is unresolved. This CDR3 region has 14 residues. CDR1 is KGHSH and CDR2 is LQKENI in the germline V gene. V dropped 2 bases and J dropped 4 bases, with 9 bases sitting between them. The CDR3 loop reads CASSPGTNGNTIYF. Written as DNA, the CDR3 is TGTGCCAGCTCACCAGGAACTAACGGAAACACCATATATTTT.

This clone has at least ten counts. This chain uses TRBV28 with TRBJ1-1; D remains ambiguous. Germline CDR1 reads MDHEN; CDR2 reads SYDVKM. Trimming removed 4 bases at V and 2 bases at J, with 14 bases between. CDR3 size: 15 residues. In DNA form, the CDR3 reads TGTGCCAGCAGTTCCCTACCAGGCAGAAACACTGAAGCTTTCTTT. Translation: CASSSLPGRNTEAFF.

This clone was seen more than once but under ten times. The CDR3 sequence is CASSKGLASNTGELFF. CDR3 nucleotides: TGTGCCAGCAGCAAGGGACTAGCGTCGAACACCGGGGAGCTGTTTTTT. The chain links TRBV11-3 to TRBJ2-2, with 10 bases that match TRBD2. The CDR3 loop spans 16 amino acids. Per the germline V gene, CDR1 is SGHNT and CDR2 is YENEEA. With 5 bases clipped from V and 0 bases from J, the junction kept 3 bases outside the gene matches.